This TCR beta chain was obtained from a study of beta chain features in type 1 diabetes. Study in general: No age, gender or cell yield differences were seen between patients and healthy donors.

Reverse transcription of all isolated RNA meant that expressed TCRB transcripts were sequenced. The table came from immunoSEQ multiplex PCR; TCRdb's copy has only in-frame clones and leaves some out. The sample has about 190,000 clones, approximately 8.1% seen once; the top ten hold approximately 0.5%. Germline V gene lookup returns CDR1 MNHEY and CDR2 SVGAGI. The V end was cut by 8 bases, the J end by 5 bases, with 12 bases between. This CDR3 has 12 amino acids. Findings of the study overall: Shortening that was moderate but significant affected the TCRB CDR3s of Type 1 diabetes patients in all four CD4+ subsets. Any HLA type influence on TCRB rearrangement was left unresolved here.

This clone was seen only a few times. What it binds is unknown. This clonotype originated in a man aged 18 to 30 with type 1 diabetes. V is TRBV6-5 and J is TRBJ1-1, with D uncertain. The sample was central memory CD4+ T cells from blood. The CDR3 reads CASFYQRTEAFF. The CDR3 DNA is TGTGCCAGCTTTTACCAGAGGACTGAAGCTTTCTTT.